This passage covers 5 T cell receptor beta chains from one sample sequenced in a study of blood T cell repertoires in COVID-19. Measured with immunoSEQ multiplex PCR; TCRdb has only the in-frame clones, and not every one. The profile shows about 170,000 clones, about 84% of them singletons. Sequenced sample: PBMCs or T cells enriched from blood (not recorded which). These receptors all come from a man between 45 and 60 years old who had recovered from COVID-19.

V is TRBV5-6 and J is TRBJ2-7; possibly TRBD1 for D (5 bases). This CDR3 region has 14 residues. The V gene's germline CDR1 is SGHDT and CDR2 YYEEEE. V lost 2 bases, J lost 3 bases, and 12 bases lay in between. The CDR3 is CASSLWIRVYEQYF. In DNA, the CDR3 is TGTGCCAGCAGCTTATGGATCAGGGTCTACGAGCAGTACTTC.

J is TRBJ1-4 and V is TRBV18, with 7 positions matching TRBD1. The CDR3 has 13 amino acids. V shed 8 bases, J shed 7 bases, and the junction held 7 bases outside the gene matches. Germline V lookup: CDR1 KGHSH, CDR2 LQKENI. CDR3 protein: CASRQGFGEKLFF. Written as DNA, the CDR3 is TGTGCCAGCCGACAGGGCTTTGGTGAAAAACTGTTTTTT. Supplemented by reference TRBV18 and TRBJ1-4, the full variable domain reads NAGVMQNPRHLVRRRGQEARLRCSPMKGHSHVYWYRQLPEEGLKFMVYLQKENIIDESGMPKERFSAEFPKEGPSILRIQQVVRGDSAAYFCASRQGFGEKLFFGSGTQLSVL.

This rearrangement joins TRBV28 to TRBJ2-7; 7 nucleotides agree with TRBD2. The V gene's germline CDR1 is MDHEN and CDR2 SYDVKM. V shed 7 bases, J shed 2 bases, and the junction held 8 bases outside the gene matches. The CDR3 sequence is 14 residues long. CDR3: CASTTGGRAYEQYF. The CDR3 nucleotides read TGTGCCAGCACCACGGGAGGCCGAGCCTACGAGCAGTACTTC.

This clone appeared once. The chain recombines TRBV9 with TRBJ2-2; 15 bases map to TRBD2. Trimming cost V 3 bases and J 2 bases; bases outside gene matches: 5. The germline V gene encodes CDR1 SGDLS and CDR2 YYNGEE. The CDR3 runs 18 residues. Here the CDR3 DNA reads TGTGCCAGCAGCGGAGGACTAGCGGGGGGGCGTAACACCGGGGAGCTGTTTTTT. This translates into CASSGGLAGGRNTGELFF.

The genes are TRBV5-1 and TRBJ2-5; 8 bases are a match to TRBD2. The CDR3 contains 14 residues. From germline, CDR1 is SGHRS and CDR2 YFSETQ. The trim removed 3 bases at V and 7 bases at J, leaving 8 bases unmatched. CDR3 region: CASSSGSGGTTQYF. The CDR3, as DNA: TGCGCCAGCAGCTCGGGAAGCGGGGGAACGACCCAGTACTTC.